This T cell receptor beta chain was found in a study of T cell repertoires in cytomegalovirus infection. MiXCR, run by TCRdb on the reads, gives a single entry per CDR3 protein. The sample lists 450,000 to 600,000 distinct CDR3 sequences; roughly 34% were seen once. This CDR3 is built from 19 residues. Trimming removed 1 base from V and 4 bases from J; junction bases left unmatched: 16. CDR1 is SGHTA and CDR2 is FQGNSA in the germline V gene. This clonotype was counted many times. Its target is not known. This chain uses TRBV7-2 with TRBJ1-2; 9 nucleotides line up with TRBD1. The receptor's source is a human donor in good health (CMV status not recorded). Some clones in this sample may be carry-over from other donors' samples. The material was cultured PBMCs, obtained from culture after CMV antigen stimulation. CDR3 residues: CASSLGAGQGSGTGYGYTF. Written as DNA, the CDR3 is TGTGCCAGCAGCTTAGGAGCCGGACAGGGGAGTGGGACGGGCTATGGCTACACCTTC.